This TCR beta chain came from a study of blood T cell repertoires in COVID-19 (dated by TCRdb to the early 2020s). Regarding the study in general: The collaborator samples originated in the United States, Italy and Spain and spanned the acute and convalescent phases of COVID-19. The material from the prospective study consisted of cDNA or gDNA derived from T cells, B-cell-depleted T cells, or PBMCs. The dataset comprised deeply sampled blood TCRbeta repertoires from subjects exposed to, actively infected with, or recovered from COVID-19. The repertoires were released in a freely available public database intended as a resource for research on the immune response to SARS-CoV-2. Samples were obtained from the ongoing ImmuneRACE study (first 160 participants) and from over a thousand subjects provided by 6 global collaborators. A de-identified subject ID, COVID-19 status, age in years and sex were almost always included in the sample metadata. Where HLA class I and class II types were available, the types were taken from metadata supplied by the sample provider, not from assay-based typing.

Collaborating institutions collected whole blood in K2EDTA tubes following their own protocols. For TCRbeta analysis, collaborators shipped samples in one of three forms: frozen whole blood, isolated PBMCs, or DNA extracted from either of those sample types. TCRbeta CDR3 regions were amplified from genomic DNA by means of the immunoSEQ Assay, a bias-controlled multiplex PCR. Under the source paper's analysis protocol: Nucleated cell counts per sample were estimated from amplification of reference gene primers within the assay. Sequence reads were collapsed and filtered to measure the absolute abundance of every unique TCRbeta CDR3 rearrangement. For each sample, productive Simpson clonality was calculated as the square root of Simpson's diversity index over productive rearrangements. This immuneACCESS table, as held by TCRdb, lists in-frame sequences with V and J called but not all clones. Of the missing ones, under half trace to an unresolved V gene in checked studies; the others have no known cause. The V and J calls and clone size are taken from that table; D and trimming were inferred from the DNA. The sample records more than 150,000 clones, roughly 80% of which are singletons. Together, the top ten hold approximately 6.5% of the sample.

A few counts support this clone. The target of this receptor is not known. There are no base qualities to consult, and no much larger clone falls within one base. The CDR3 has 15 amino acids, counting the end cysteine and phenylalanine. The CDR3 DNA has 45 bases and is translated from base 1. CDR1 and CDR2 are drawn from the germline V gene (reference sequence): MNHEY, SMNVEV. V is cut by 5 bases and J by 5 bases, and the space between the germline ends is 18 bases. What the authors observed across the whole study: The amount of clinical and demographic metadata varied by source and participant and was provided uncurated.

This TCR was sampled from a woman between 40 and 55 years old with acute or convalescent COVID-19. Sequenced material: peripheral blood. The chain was built from TRBV27 and TRBJ1-2; a weak D assignment points to TRBD1 (5 bases agree). In nucleotides, the sequence is TGTGCCAGCAGTCTAGCATTCGGGGGGAAATATGGCTACACCTTC. It translates to CASSLAFGGKYGYTF.